The 4 T cell receptor beta chains presented below share a single source sample, sequenced in a study of T cell changes during pregnancy in multiple sclerosis. Method: immunoSEQ multiplex PCR; TCRdb's copy keeps in-frame clones and lacks some. The sample includes about 61,000 clones, about nine tenths of them seen just once. The sample consisted of peripheral blood, taken in the first trimester of pregnancy. The source is a female donor in good health, enrolled as a control in a pregnancy study.

The J gene is TRBJ1-1, the V gene TRBV5-4, with D possibly matching TRBD1 (5 bases). The germline V gene has CDR1 SGHNT and CDR2 YYREEE (reference sequence). The length of the CDR3 is 13 residues. V was cut by 0 bases and J by 4 bases, with 7 bases left in between. The CDR3 DNA is TGTGCCAGCAGCTTGGGAACAGGCACTGAAGCTTTCTTT. As protein: CASSLGTGTEAFF.

The rearrangement joins TRBV5-1 to TRBJ2-6; 7 bases match TRBD2. V was pared by 2 bases and J by 0 bases, with 2 bases of the junction left unmatched. Per germline, CDR1 SGHRS and CDR2 YFSETQ. The CDR3 extends over 16 amino acids. The CDR3 here is CASSLAGPSGANVLTF. In DNA, the CDR3 is TGCGCCAGCAGCTTAGCGGGGCCCTCTGGGGCCAACGTCCTGACTTTC.

The genes are TRBV4-3 and TRBJ2-7, with D possibly being TRBD2 (5 bases). The CDR3 runs to 13 residues. CDR1 LGHNA and CDR2 YSLEER come from the germline V gene. Between the trimmed V and J ends, which lost 0 bases and 6 bases, there was a span of 9 bases. CDR3 nucleotides: TGCGCCAGCAGCCAAGAAGGAGAGGGCGAGCAGTACTTC. Residues: CASSQEGEGEQYF.

The chain has TRBV10-3 and TRBJ2-3; D is perhaps TRBD1 (6 bases). Germline V CDR1 and CDR2: ENHRY, SYGVKD. The V and J ends lost 11 bases and 2 bases respectively, with 17 bases between them. The CDR3 has 14 residues. CDR3 coding DNA: TGTGCCGTCTCCCAGGGGCGAGACACAGATACGCAGTATTTT. Translation gives CAVSQGRDTDTQYF.